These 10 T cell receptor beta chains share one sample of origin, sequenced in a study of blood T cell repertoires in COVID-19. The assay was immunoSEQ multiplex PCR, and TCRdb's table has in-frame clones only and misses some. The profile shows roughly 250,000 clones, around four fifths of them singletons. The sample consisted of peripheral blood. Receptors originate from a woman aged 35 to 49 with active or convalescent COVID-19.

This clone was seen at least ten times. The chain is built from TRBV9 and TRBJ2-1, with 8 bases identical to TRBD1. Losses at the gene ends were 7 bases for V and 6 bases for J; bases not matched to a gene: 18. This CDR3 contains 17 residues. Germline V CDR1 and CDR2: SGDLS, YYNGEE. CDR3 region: CASFPLPRQGLINEQFF. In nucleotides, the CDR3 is TGTGCCAGCTTCCCTCTTCCTCGACAGGGGTTGATCAATGAGCAGTTCTTC.

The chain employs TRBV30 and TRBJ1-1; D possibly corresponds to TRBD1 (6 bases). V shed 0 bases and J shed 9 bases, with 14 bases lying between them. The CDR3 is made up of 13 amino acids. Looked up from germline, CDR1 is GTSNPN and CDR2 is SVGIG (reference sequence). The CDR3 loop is CAWSVTTGGKAFF. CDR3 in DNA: TGTGCCTGGAGTGTGACGACAGGTGGGAAAGCTTTCTTT.

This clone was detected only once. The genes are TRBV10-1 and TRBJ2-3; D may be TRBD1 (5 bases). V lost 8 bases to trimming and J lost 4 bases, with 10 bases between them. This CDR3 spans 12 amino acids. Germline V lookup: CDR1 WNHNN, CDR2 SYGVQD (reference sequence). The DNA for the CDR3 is TGCGCCAGCTCGCAGGGCCCAGATACGCAGTATTTT. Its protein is CASSQGPDTQYF.

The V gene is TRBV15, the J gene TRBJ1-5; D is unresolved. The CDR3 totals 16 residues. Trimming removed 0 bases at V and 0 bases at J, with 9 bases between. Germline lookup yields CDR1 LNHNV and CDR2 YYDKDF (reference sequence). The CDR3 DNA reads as TGTGCCACCAGCAGAGATCGCAGTACTAGCAATCAGCCCCAGCATTTT. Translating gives CATSRDRSTSNQPQHF. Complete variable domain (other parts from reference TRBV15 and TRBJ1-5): DAMVIQNPRYQVTQFGKPVTLSCSQTLNHNVMYWYQQKSSQAPKLLFHYYDKDFNNEADTPDNFQSRRPNTSFCFLDIRSPGLGDTAMYLCATSRDRSTSNQPQHFGDGTRLSIL.

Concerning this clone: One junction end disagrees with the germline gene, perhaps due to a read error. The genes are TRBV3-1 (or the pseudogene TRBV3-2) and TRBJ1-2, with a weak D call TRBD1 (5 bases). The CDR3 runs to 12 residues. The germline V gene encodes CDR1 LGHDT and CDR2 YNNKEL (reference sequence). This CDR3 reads CASTQSGGGYTF. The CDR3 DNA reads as TGTGCCAGCACCCAATCCGGGGGTGGCTACACCTTC.

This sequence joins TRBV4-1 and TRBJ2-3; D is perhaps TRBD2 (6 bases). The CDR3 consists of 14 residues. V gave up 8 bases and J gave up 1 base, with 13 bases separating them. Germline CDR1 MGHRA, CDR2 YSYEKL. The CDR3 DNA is TGCGCCAGCTTAGGAGGGGCCCGCACAGATACGCAGTATTTT. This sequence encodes CASLGGARTDTQYF.

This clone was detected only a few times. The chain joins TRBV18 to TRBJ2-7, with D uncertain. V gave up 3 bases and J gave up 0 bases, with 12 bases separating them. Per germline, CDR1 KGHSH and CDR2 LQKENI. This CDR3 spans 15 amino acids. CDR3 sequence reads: CASSPSQVSSYEQYF. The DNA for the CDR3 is TGTGCCAGCTCACCCTCGCAGGTGAGCTCCTACGAGCAGTACTTC.

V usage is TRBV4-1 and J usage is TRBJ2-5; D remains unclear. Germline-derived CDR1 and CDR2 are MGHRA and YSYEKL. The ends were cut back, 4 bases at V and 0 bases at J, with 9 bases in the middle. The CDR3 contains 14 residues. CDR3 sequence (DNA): TGCGCCAGCAGCCCATATCAGTACCAAGAGACCCAGTACTTC. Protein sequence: CASSPYQYQETQYF.

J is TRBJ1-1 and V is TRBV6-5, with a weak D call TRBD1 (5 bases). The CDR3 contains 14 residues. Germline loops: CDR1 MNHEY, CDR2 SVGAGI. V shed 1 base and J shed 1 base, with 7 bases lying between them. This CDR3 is CASSYYGQNTEAFF. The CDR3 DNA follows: TGTGCCAGCAGTTACTACGGACAGAACACTGAAGCTTTCTTT.

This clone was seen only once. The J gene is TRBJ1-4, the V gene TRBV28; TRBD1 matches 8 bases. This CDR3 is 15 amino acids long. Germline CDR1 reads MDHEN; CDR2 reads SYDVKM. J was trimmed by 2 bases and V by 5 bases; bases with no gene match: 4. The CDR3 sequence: CASSQQGGTNEKLFF. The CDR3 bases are TGTGCCAGCAGTCAACAGGGGGGCACTAATGAAAAACTGTTTTTT.